This T cell receptor (beta chain) is drawn from a study of blood T cell repertoires in COVID-19. Study in general: There were acute and convalescent COVID-19 samples, and they came from the United States, Italy and Spain. The analysed material was cDNA or gDNA that came from T cells, B-cell-depleted T cells, or PBMCs.

Membership in each cohort depended on participant-reported clinical history. Per the original methods: Reference gene primer amplification yielded estimated nucleated cell counts. Using immunoSEQ multiplex PCR, the repertoire was profiled, and TCRdb retains in-frame clones only, with some absent. Clone size and the V and J calls come from that table; the DNA yielded D and trimming. The profile shows 250,000 to 300,000 clones, about 90% of them singletons. This clone was recorded once. The CDR3 consists of 13 residues. The V and J ends lost 6 bases and 8 bases respectively, with 16 bases between them. The germline CDR1 and CDR2 sequences are MDHEN and SYDVKM.

The clonotype originates from an older woman who had recovered from COVID-19. The sequenced sample was PBMCs or T cells enriched from blood (not recorded which). The chain employs TRBV28 and TRBJ1-2; a possible D gene is TRBD1 (5 bases). The CDR3 reads CASSPGMGGGYTF. The CDR3 DNA follows: TGTGCCAGCAGCCCAGGGATGGGTGGCGGCTACACCTTC.